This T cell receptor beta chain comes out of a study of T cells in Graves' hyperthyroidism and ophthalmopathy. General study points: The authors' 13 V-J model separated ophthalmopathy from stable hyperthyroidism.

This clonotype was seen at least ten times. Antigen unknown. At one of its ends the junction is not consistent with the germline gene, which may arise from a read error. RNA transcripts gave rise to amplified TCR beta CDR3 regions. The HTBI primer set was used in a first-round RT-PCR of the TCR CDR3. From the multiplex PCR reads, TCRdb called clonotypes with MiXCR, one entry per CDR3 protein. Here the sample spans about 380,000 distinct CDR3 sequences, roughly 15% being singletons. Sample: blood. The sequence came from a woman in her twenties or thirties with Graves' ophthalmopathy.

The DNA for the CDR3 is TGTGCCGGGAGAGACCTCAACTATGGCTACACCTTC. Amino acids: CAGRDLNYGYTF. The chain has TRBV30 and TRBJ1-2; D call uncertain. Germline values: CDR1 GTSNPN, CDR2 SVGIG (reference sequence). The CDR3 is made up of 12 amino acids.